Detailed here is one TCR beta chain. Germline assignment: CDR1 MGHDK and CDR2 SYGVNS. The CDR3 runs to 17 residues. The V gene end was trimmed by 4 bases and the J gene end by 5 bases; junction bases not matched to a gene: 8. The entry originates in a study of T cell clones after liver transplantation. Across the whole study: Without induction therapy, subjects received standard immunosuppression until 12-24 months post-transplant.

Assay used: immunoSEQ multiplex PCR; TCRdb lists only in-frame clones, some missing. The table lists 95,000 to 110,000 clones, around 83% of them singletons. Here the sequenced sample was CD4+ T cells from blood, taken before liver transplant. The clonotype comes from a human donor who received a liver transplant. The V and J genes are TRBV25-1 and TRBJ2-1, with 13 bases matching TRBD2. The CDR3 loop reads CASSGASGLAGDNEQFF. CDR3 sequence (DNA): TGTGCCAGCAGTGGGGCCAGCGGACTAGCGGGAGACAATGAGCAGTTCTTC. The full variable domain, with the rest looked up from reference TRBV25-1 and TRBJ2-1, is EADIYQTPRYLVIGTGKKITLECSQTMGHDKMYWYQQDPGMELHLIHYSYGVNSTEKGDLSSESTVSRIRTEHFPLTLESARPSHTSQYLCASSGASGLAGDNEQFFGPGTRLTVL.